The present entry profiles one T cell receptor beta chain with its context. What it binds is unknown. Both 60 Vbeta primers and 13 Jbeta primers went into the PCR. The repertoire was sequenced with immunoSEQ multiplex PCR; TCRdb's copy has only in-frame clones and lacks some. The table for this sample gives almost 35,000 clones. Trimming pared 1 base from V and 10 bases from J, leaving 17 bases between. There are 15 residues in the CDR3. CDR1 and CDR2 (germline): SGHAT, FQNNGV. The sample comes from a study of cytomegalovirus exposure and HLA in healthy donors. Findings of the study overall: By a later analysis, the bulk of CMV-associated TCR beta chains appeared HLA-restricted. Cytomegalovirus-associated TCR beta chains were listed, numbering 164. Previous analysis showed most TCR beta V segments were productive about 87% or about 30% of the time.

J is TRBJ2-1 and V is TRBV11-2; possible D gene TRBD2, 7 bases. The sample taken for sequencing was PBMCs. The receptor was isolated from a woman in her 40s in good health and CMV-seropositive. The chain's CDR3 is CASSLVLGGAGEQFF. In nucleotides, the CDR3 is TGTGCCAGCAGCTTAGTTCTAGGGGGGGCTGGAGAGCAGTTCTTC.